This T cell receptor (beta chain) was sequenced for a study of blood T cell repertoires in COVID-19. Study overall: In each case, the material was cDNA or gDNA derived from T cells, B-cell-depleted T cells, or PBMCs.

V lost 3 bases and J lost 7, with 17 bases in between. CDR1 and CDR2 (germline): SGDLS, YYNGEE. The CDR3 loop spans 15 amino acids. TCRdb's table, derived via immunoSEQ multiplex PCR, lists solely in-frame clones and lacks some. The table shows 200,000 to 300,000 clones, with 85% to 95% occurring only once. Sequenced material: peripheral blood. The clonotype was recovered from a man younger than 45 with COVID-19, enrolled during active disease. The gene calls are TRBV9 and TRBJ1-5; TRBD1 is a possible D gene (6 bases). For the CDR3, the DNA is TGTGCCAGCAGCGCCTCAGGGGATGTGGAGCAGCCCCAGCATTTT. It translates to CASSASGDVEQPQHF.